This T cell receptor beta chain was recorded in a study of early T cells in non-severe SARS-CoV-2 infection. Across the whole study: Chains were not paired, and sequencing was done on bulk RNA from unsorted whole blood. Points from the study as a whole: Clonotype matching in VDJdb favored anti-spike CD8 responses and did not capture private and CD4 specificities.

V was pared by 6 bases and J by 5 bases, with 13 bases between. The CDR3 length is 13 residues. The germline V gene encodes CDR1 SEHNR and CDR2 FQNEAQ (reference sequence). This clonotype has at least ten counts. Its antigen remains unknown. Attached unique molecular identifiers marked individual cDNA molecules. TCRdb used MiXCR to reprocess the 5' RACE reads, holding one entry per CDR3 protein. The sample lists tens of thousands of distinct CDR3 sequences; roughly an eighth were seen once. The chain is built from TRBV7-9 and TRBJ1-1; possibly TRBD1 for D (6 bases). The sequence derives from an adult who was a healthcare worker with PCR-confirmed SARS-CoV-2 infection or an uninfected control (not recorded which). The specimen sequenced was whole blood. The CDR3 DNA sequence: TGTGCCAGCAGGTCTACAGGGTTTACTGAAGCTTTCTTT. As protein: CASRSTGFTEAFF.